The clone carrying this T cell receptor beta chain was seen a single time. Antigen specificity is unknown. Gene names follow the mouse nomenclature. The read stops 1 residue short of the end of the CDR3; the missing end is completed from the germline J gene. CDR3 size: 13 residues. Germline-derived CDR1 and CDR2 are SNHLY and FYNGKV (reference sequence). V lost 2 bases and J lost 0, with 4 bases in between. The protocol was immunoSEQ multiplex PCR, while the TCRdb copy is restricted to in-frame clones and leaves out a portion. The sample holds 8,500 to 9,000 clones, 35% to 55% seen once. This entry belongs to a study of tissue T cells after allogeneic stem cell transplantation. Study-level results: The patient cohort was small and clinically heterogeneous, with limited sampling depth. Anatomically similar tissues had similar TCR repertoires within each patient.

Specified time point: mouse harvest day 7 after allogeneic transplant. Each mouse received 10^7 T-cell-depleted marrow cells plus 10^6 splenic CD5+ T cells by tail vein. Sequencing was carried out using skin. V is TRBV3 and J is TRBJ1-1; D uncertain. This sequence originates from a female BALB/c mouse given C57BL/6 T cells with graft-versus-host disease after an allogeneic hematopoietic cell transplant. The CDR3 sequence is CASSLRPNTEVFF. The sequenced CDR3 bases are TGTGCCAGCAGCTTAAGACCAAACACAGAAGTCTTC. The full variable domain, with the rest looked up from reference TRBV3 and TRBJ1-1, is GPKVLQIPSHQIIDMGQMVTLNCDPVSNHLYFYWYKQILGQQMEFLVNFYNGKVMEKSKLFKDQFSVERPDGSYFTLKIQPTALEDSAVYFCASSLRPNTEVFFGKGTRLTVV.